Listed below are T cell receptor beta chains from one sample, sequenced in a study of T cell repertoires in aging, cancer and after chemotherapy. MiXCR, run by TCRdb on the multiplex PCR reads, gives a single entry per CDR3 protein. The sample has 2,500 to 3,500 distinct CDR3 sequences; over 25% are singletons. The sequenced sample was blood. Source of these receptors: a human donor with a solid tumor. The CDR3 runs from the conserved cysteine through the conserved F or W. D genes are given only for firm matches. Not every row has a clone size; where given, it reads once, few, many or a size class.

abundance: .; d_gene: .; j_gene: TRBJ2-7; v_gene: TRBV20-1; CDR3nt: TGCAGTGCTAGAGATCCAGGGGCCGGGTACGAGCAGTACTTC; CDR3aa: CSARDPGAGYEQYF
abundance: .; d_gene: .; j_gene: TRBJ2-7; v_gene: TRBV29-1; CDR3nt: TGCAGTGCTAGAGTTGAGGGGCTATACGAGCAGTACTTC; CDR3aa: CSARVEGLYEQYF
abundance: .; d_gene: .; j_gene: TRBJ1-1; v_gene: TRBV12-3/TRBV12-4; CDR3nt: TGTGCCAGCATGGGGAACACTGAAGCTTTCTTT; CDR3aa: CASMGNTEAFF
abundance: few; d_gene: .; j_gene: TRBJ1-2; v_gene: TRBV5-4; CDR3nt: TGTGCCAGCAGGACCGCAGGGGCACTCGGCTACACCTTC; CDR3aa: CASRTAGALGYTF
abundance: .; d_gene: .; j_gene: TRBJ1-5; v_gene: TRBV5-1; CDR3nt: TGCGCCAGCAGCTTGGCCGGGTCGGGGGAGCCCCAGCATTTT; CDR3aa: CASSLAGSGEPQHF
abundance: .; d_gene: TRBD1; j_gene: TRBJ1-5; v_gene: TRBV5-6; CDR3nt: TGCGCCAGCAGCACCGGGACAGAGGGACAGCCCCAGCATTTT; CDR3aa: CASSTGTEGQPQHF
abundance: medium-sized; d_gene: .; j_gene: TRBJ2-3; v_gene: TRBV6-5; CDR3nt: TGTGCCAGCACCACAGGACTCTTAGAGGGAGCTACGCAGTATTTT; CDR3aa: CASTTGLLEGATQYF
abundance: .; d_gene: TRBD2; j_gene: TRBJ2-5; v_gene: TRBV19; CDR3nt: TGTGCCAGTAGTCCCTGGACTAGCGGGAGTCTGGAGACCCAGTACTTC; CDR3aa: CASSPWTSGSLETQYF
abundance: .; d_gene: .; j_gene: TRBJ2-5; v_gene: TRBV20-1; CDR3nt: TGCAGTGCTAGAGATCAGCTCCATGAGACCCAGTACTTC; CDR3aa: CSARDQLHETQYF
abundance: .; d_gene: TRBD1; j_gene: TRBJ2-7; v_gene: TRBV10-3; CDR3nt: TGTGCCATCAGTGATAGTGGGGGGACAGGGAGGGAGCAGTACTTC; CDR3aa: CAISDSGGTGREQYF
abundance: few; d_gene: .; j_gene: TRBJ1-2; v_gene: TRBV20-1; CDR3nt: TGCAGTGCGGAGCAGTCTGCGGAGTATGGCTACACCTTC; CDR3aa: CSAEQSAEYGYTF
abundance: large; d_gene: .; j_gene: TRBJ2-3; v_gene: TRBV19; CDR3nt: TGTGCCTCCGAAGCAGATACGCAGTATTTT; CDR3aa: CASEADTQYF
abundance: large; d_gene: TRBD2; j_gene: TRBJ2-1; v_gene: TRBV19; CDR3nt: TGTGCCAGTAGTATAATGGGGGAGGGTGAGCAGTTCTTC; CDR3aa: CASSIMGEGEQFF
abundance: .; d_gene: .; j_gene: TRBJ2-3; v_gene: TRBV12-3/TRBV12-4; CDR3nt: TGTGCCAGCAGTTTACGCACCGACACAGATACGCAGTATTTT; CDR3aa: CASSLRTDTDTQYF
abundance: medium-sized; d_gene: .; j_gene: TRBJ2-7; v_gene: TRBV30; CDR3nt: TGTGCCTGGGCAGACAGCTACCTAACCTACGAGCAGTACTTC; CDR3aa: CAWADSYLTYEQYF
abundance: medium-sized; d_gene: TRBD1; j_gene: TRBJ1-1; v_gene: TRBV6-2/TRBV6-3; CDR3nt: TGTGCCAGCCGGGGGACAGGGAGATCCACTGAAGCTTTCTTT; CDR3aa: CASRGTGRSTEAFF
abundance: medium-sized; d_gene: .; j_gene: TRBJ2-6; v_gene: TRBV10-3; CDR3nt: TGTGCCATCAATGGCGGTGGGGCCAACGTCCTGACTTTC; CDR3aa: CAINGGGANVLTF
abundance: large; d_gene: .; j_gene: TRBJ1-2; v_gene: TRBV29-1; CDR3nt: TGCAGCGTTGAAGATCGGAGTCTCTATGGCTACACCTTC; CDR3aa: CSVEDRSLYGYTF
abundance: medium-sized; d_gene: .; j_gene: TRBJ2-1; v_gene: TRBV10-3; CDR3nt: TGTGCCATCAGTGAGTCGATTGGTAGCTCCTACAATGAGCAGTTCTTC; CDR3aa: CAISESIGSSYNEQFF